This T cell receptor beta chain originates from a study of T-cell reconstitution after alpha-beta-depleted transplantation in children. General study findings and limits: Reportedly, roughly two months post-transplant, alpha-beta T cells arose from several hundred expanded graft clones. Several patients had high TCRbeta diversity at day 60; it came from surviving recipient T cells and thymic progenitors. Newly produced T cells mostly accounted for T-cell counts and diversity one year post-transplant.

Construction of the TCRbeta library involved unique molecular identifiers. TCRdb recomputed calls from the PCR reads with MiXCR, one row per CDR3 protein. The data show about 340,000 distinct CDR3 sequences, with under 20% seen just once and roughly 40% held by the top ten. Trimming cost V 2 bases and J 3 bases, with 12 bases left between them. This CDR3 region has 14 residues. CDR1 is SQVTM, CDR2 ANQGSEA, per germline. In this sample, this clonotype turned up many times. Its antigen is not known. The receptor was derived from a male patient between 2 and 9 years old who had a stem cell transplant for acute lymphoblastic leukemia, so the T cells may come from the graft donor. Sample: PBMCs, mostly from graft donor cells, taken 360 days after TCRalphabeta/CD19-depleted stem cell transplant. The chain joins TRBV29-1 to TRBJ2-3; a possible D gene is TRBD2 (5 bases). The CDR3 loop reads CSVELWESTDTQYF. CDR3 in DNA: TGCAGCGTTGAATTGTGGGAGTCGACAGATACGCAGTATTTT.